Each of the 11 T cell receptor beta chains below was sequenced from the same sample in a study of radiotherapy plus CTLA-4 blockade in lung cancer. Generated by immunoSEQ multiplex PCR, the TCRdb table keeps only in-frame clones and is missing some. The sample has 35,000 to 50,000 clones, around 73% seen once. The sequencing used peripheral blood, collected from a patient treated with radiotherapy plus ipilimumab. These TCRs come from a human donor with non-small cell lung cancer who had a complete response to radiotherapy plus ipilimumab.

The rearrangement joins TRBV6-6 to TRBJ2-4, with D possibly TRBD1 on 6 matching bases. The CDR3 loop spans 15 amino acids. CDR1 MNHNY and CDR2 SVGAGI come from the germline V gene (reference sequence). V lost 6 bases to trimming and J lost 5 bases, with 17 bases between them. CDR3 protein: CASRRNRVGENIQYF. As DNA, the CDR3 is TGTGCCAGCAGACGAAACAGGGTAGGCGAAAACATTCAGTACTTC.

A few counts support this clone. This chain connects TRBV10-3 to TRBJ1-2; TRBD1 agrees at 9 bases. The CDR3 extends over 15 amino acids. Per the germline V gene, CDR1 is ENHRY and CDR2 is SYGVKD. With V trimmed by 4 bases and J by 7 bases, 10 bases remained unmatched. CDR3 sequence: CAISARDRDVGGYTF. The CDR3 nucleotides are TGTGCCATCAGTGCCCGGGACAGGGATGTAGGTGGCTACACCTTC.

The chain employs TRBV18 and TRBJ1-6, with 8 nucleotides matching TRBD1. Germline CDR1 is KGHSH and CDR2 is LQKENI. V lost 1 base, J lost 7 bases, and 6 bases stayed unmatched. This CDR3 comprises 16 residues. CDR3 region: CASSPREGQGNSPLHF. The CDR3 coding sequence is TGTGCCAGCTCACCACGGGAAGGACAGGGCAATTCACCCCTCCACTTT. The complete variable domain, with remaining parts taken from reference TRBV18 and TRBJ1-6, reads NAGVMQNPRHLVRRRGQEARLRCSPMKGHSHVYWYRQLPEEGLKFMVYLQKENIIDESGMPKERFSAEFPKEGPSILRIQQVVRGDSAAYFCASSPREGQGNSPLHFGNGTRLTVT.

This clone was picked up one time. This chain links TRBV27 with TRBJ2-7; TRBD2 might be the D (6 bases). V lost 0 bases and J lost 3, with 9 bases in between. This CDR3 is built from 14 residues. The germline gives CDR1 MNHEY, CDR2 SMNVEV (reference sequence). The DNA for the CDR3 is TGTGCCAGCAGTTTATCGGGACTGCACTACGAGCAGTACTTC. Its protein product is CASSLSGLHYEQYF.

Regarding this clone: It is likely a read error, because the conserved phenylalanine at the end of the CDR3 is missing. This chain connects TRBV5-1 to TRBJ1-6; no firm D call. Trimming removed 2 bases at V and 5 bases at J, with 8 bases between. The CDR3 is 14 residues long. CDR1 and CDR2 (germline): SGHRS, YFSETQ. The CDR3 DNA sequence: TGCGCCAGCAGCTTCGGGATGAATAATTCACCCCTCCACCTT. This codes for CASSFGMNNSPLHL.

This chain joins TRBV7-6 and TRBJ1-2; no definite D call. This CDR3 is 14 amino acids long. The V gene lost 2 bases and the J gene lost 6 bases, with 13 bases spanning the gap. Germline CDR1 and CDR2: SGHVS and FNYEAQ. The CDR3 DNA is TGTGCCAGCAGCTTACGAGCGGGCTCGGATGGCTACACCTTC. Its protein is CASSLRAGSDGYTF.

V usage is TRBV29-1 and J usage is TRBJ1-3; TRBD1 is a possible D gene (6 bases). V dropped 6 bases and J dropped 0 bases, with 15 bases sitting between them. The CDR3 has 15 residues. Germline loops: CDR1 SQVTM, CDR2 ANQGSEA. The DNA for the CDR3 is TGCAGCGTGGGTCAGACAGGAGTCTCTGGAAACACCATATATTTT. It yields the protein CSVGQTGVSGNTIYF.

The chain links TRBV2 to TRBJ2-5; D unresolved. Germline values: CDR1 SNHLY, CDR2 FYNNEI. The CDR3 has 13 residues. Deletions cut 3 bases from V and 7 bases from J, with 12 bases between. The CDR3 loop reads CASSEVQRVTQYF. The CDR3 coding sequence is TGTGCCAGCAGTGAGGTCCAACGGGTGACCCAGTACTTC.

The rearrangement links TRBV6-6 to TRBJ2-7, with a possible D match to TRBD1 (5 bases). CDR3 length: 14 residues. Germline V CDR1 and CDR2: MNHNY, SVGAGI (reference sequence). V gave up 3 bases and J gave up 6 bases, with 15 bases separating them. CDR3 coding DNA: TGTGCCAGCAGTTATCAAGGGGAACTCTCCGAGCAGTACTTC. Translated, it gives CASSYQGELSEQYF.

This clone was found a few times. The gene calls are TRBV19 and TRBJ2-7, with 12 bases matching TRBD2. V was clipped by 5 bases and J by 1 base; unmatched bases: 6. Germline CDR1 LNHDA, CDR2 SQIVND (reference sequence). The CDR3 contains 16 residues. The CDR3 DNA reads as TGTGCCAGTAGTCTCCGGACTAGCGGGAAATCCTACGAGCAGTACTTC. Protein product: CASSLRTSGKSYEQYF.

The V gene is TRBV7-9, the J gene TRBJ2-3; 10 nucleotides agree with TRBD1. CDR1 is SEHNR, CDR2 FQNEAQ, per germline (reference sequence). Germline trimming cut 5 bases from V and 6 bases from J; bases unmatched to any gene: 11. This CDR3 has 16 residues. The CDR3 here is CASSLGDRGLQDTQYF. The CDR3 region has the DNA TGTGCCAGCAGCCTAGGGGACAGGGGATTGCAGGATACGCAGTATTTT. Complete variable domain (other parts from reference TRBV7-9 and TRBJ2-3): DTGVSQNPRHKITKRGQNVTFRCDPISEHNRLYWYRQTLGQGPEFLTYFQNEAQLEKSRLLSDRFSAERPKGSFSTLEIQRTEQGDSAMYLCASSLGDRGLQDTQYFGPGTRLTVL.